These T cell receptor beta chains were read from a single sample in a study of OX40 agonist ivuxolimab in advanced cancers. Assay: immunoSEQ multiplex PCR; the TCRdb copy retains only in-frame clones and omits some. The table lists some 95,000 clones, about 90% of them singletons. Sequencing used CD4+ or CD8+ T cells sorted from blood, obtained in a trial of the OX40 agonist ivuxolimab. All receptors come from an adult with an advanced solid tumor such as melanoma, head and neck, liver or kidney cancer. CDR3s include the opening cysteine and the closing phenylalanine or tryptophan. The D gene is left open where the match is weak. Some rows have no size entry. The others give once, few or many, or a class for an expanded clone.

abundance | j_gene | v_gene | d_gene | CDR3nt | CDR3aa
NA | TRBJ2-1 | TRBV6-5 | NA | TGTGCCAGCAGTGAGCGACGTAGCGTTGAGCAGTTCTTC | CASSERRSVEQFF
NA | TRBJ1-1 | TRBV11-3 | TRBD1 | TGTGCCAGCAGCCCTACTGACAGGGGCACTGAAGCTTTCTTT | CASSPTDRGTEAFF
NA | TRBJ2-2 | TRBV9 | NA | TGTGCCAGCAGCCCCCGACCGAACACCGGGGAGCTGTTTTTT | CASSPRPNTGELFF
NA | TRBJ2-7 | TRBV30 | NA | TGTGCCTGGGCCTCCGCCGAGGGGGGCCCCATCTACGAGCAGTACTTC | CAWASAEGGPIYEQYF
NA | TRBJ2-5 | TRBV9 | TRBD2 | TGTGCCAGCAGCGTAGTCGGTACTAGCGGAAACCAAGAGACCCAGTACTTC | CASSVVGTSGNQETQYF
once | TRBJ2-7 | TRBV27 | NA | TGTGCCAGCAGTCGACAACCGGGATCCTACGAGCAGTACTTC | CASSRQPGSYEQYF
NA | TRBJ2-2 | TRBV5-4 | TRBD1 | TGTGCCAGCAGCACGGACAGGGTAGGCACCGGGGAGCTGTTTTTT | CASSTDRVGTGELFF
few | TRBJ1-3 | TRBV6-5 | NA | TGTGCCAGCAAACCGGGATCTCAAGGAAACACCATATATTTT | CASKPGSQGNTIYF
NA | TRBJ1-4 | TRBV18 | NA | TGTGCCAGCTCTACGACAGGCGGTTTAACTAATGAAAAACTGTTTTTT | CASSTTGGLTNEKLFF
NA | TRBJ1-5 | TRBV18 | NA | TGTGCCAGCTCACCTTCAAACCCAGGAGATCAGCCCCAGCATTTT | CASSPSNPGDQPQHF
NA | TRBJ1-2 | TRBV2 | TRBD1 | TGTGCCAGCAGGTTCCTCGGGGGACAGAACCTCTATGGCTACACCTTC | CASRFLGGQNLYGYTF
NA | TRBJ2-2 | TRBV6-1 | TRBD1 | TGTGCCAGCCTCGGGACAGGGAACACCGGGGAGCTGTTTTTT | CASLGTGNTGELFF
NA | TRBJ2-5 | TRBV19 | TRBD2 | TGTGCCAGTAGTACGTTGACTAGCGGGGTGGGGGAGACCCAGTACTTC | CASSTLTSGVGETQYF
NA | TRBJ2-7 | TRBV7-9 | NA | TGTGCCAGCAGCCGTGGGGGGTACCTCTACGAGCAGTACTTC | CASSRGGYLYEQYF
NA | TRBJ2-6 | TRBV30 | NA | TGTGCCTGGAGCCGAGGGGAAGGGGCCAACGTCCTGACTTTC | CAWSRGEGANVLTF
once | TRBJ2-7 | TRBV6-5 | NA | TGTGCCAGCACTCTTGGGGACTACGAGCAGTACTTC | CASTLGDYEQYF
NA | TRBJ1-3 | TRBV2 | TRBD1 | TGTGCCAGCGGCGGACAGGGGGAAAGTGGAAACACCATATATTTT | CASGGQGESGNTIYF
NA | TRBJ1-2 | TRBV7-8 | TRBD1 | TGTGCCAGCAGCTCAGGGGGGGCTACTAAGAACTATGGCTACACCTTC | CASSSGGATKNYGYTF
once | TRBJ1-5 | TRBV5-8 | NA | TGTGCCAGCAGCTTCGGGGGACTGTTTAGCAATCAGCCCCAGCATTTT | CASSFGGLFSNQPQHF
NA | TRBJ1-3 | TRBV30 | NA | TGTGCCTGGCAGGGATCGGGAAACACCATATATTTT | CAWQGSGNTIYF
NA | TRBJ1-1 | TRBV12-5 | NA | TGTGCTAGTGGTTTGGTACGTTGGGCGTTAAACACTGAAGCTTTCTTT | CASGLVRWALNTEAFF
NA | TRBJ2-5 | TRBV11-2 | TRBD2 | TGTGCCAGCAGCTTGCGGGGGGAGGAGACCCAGTACTTC | CASSLRGEETQYF
once | TRBJ1-6 | TRBV6-5 | NA | TGTGCCAGCAGTGGACGCTCCTATAATTCACCCCTCCACTTT | CASSGRSYNSPLHF
NA | TRBJ2-2 | TRBV5-4 | NA | TGTGCCAGCAACCCTGGGGGTGAGCGGTCGAACACCGGGGAGCTGTTTTTT | CASNPGGERSNTGELFF
once | TRBJ1-1 | TRBV5-1 | NA | TGCGCCAGCAGCTCCAGGGAGAACACTGAAGCTTTCTTT | CASSSRENTEAFF
NA | TRBJ1-2 | TRBV25-1 | NA | TGTGCCAGCAGTGAATACCATGGGTACGGCTACACCTTC | CASSEYHGYGYTF
NA | TRBJ1-2 | TRBV19 | NA | TGTGCCAGTAGTATGGGACCGGGTGCCCCAGGAAACTATGGCTACACCTTC | CASSMGPGAPGNYGYTF
NA | TRBJ1-2 | TRBV18 | TRBD1 | TGTGCCAGCTCACCACGGGACAGGGACTATGGCTACACCTTC | CASSPRDRDYGYTF
NA | TRBJ1-3 | TRBV13 | NA | TGTGCCAGCAGCGAGGACAGATCCCCCTCTGGAAACACCATATATTTT | CASSEDRSPSGNTIYF
NA | TRBJ2-7 | TRBV9 | TRBD2 | TGTGCCAGCAGCGCCCCGGGGACTAGCGGCCTAGTGGCCCAGTACTTC | CASSAPGTSGLVAQYF
once | TRBJ1-1 | TRBV5-1 | NA | TGCGCCAGCAGCTTGGCCCTCGGGGGGTGGAACACTGAAGCTTTCTTT | CASSLALGGWNTEAFF
NA | TRBJ1-2 | TRBV9 | NA | TGTGCCAGCAGCGCTAACTATGGCTACACCTTC | CASSANYGYTF
once | TRBJ1-2 | TRBV7-9 | NA | TGTGCCAGCAGACCCCCGGCCTCTAGTAGCGGCTACACCTTC | CASRPPASSSGYTF
NA | TRBJ1-1 | TRBV9 | NA | TGTGCCAGCAGCGTAGTCGGGGTAGGCACTGAAGCTTTCTTT | CASSVVGVGTEAFF
NA | TRBJ2-3 | TRBV30 | TRBD2 | TGTGCCTGGAGTGTACGAGTAGCGGGAGGGCCCACAGATACGCAGTATTTT | CAWSVRVAGGPTDTQYF
NA | TRBJ1-1 | TRBV10-3 | TRBD1 | TGTGCCACCCACGGGACAGGGGTGCGCACTGAAGCTTTCTTT | CATHGTGVRTEAFF
NA | TRBJ1-4 | TRBV5-5 | TRBD1 | TGTGCCAGCAGCCGGATGCAGGGGGGGAGTGAAAAACTGTTTTTT | CASSRMQGGSEKLFF
NA | TRBJ1-1 | TRBV19 | TRBD1 | TGCGAGCCGGGACAGAGGAGCACTGAAGCTTTCTTT | CEPGQRSTEAFF
NA | TRBJ2-2 | TRBV5-4 | NA | TGTGCCAGCAGCTCCACCGGGACGGTGAACACCGGGGAGCTGTTTTTT | CASSSTGTVNTGELFF
NA | TRBJ2-1 | TRBV4-1 | NA | TGCGCCAGCAGCCAAGTCGCGGCCTCCTACAATGAGCAGTTCTTC | CASSQVAASYNEQFF
once | TRBJ2-7 | TRBV11-3 | NA | TGTGCCAGCAGCCCGGGACGGTACTTC | CASSPGRYF
NA | TRBJ2-7 | TRBV11-3 | TRBD1 | TGTGCCAGCAGCTTAGGGGACAGGGAAATCGAGCAGTACTTC | CASSLGDREIEQYF
NA | TRBJ1-3 | TRBV4-1 | NA | TGCGCCAGCAGTAACCGGGACACTCTTCTCTCTGGAAACACCATATATTTT | CASSNRDTLLSGNTIYF
NA | TRBJ2-7 | TRBV9 | TRBD1 | TGTGCCAGCAGCGTAGCCGGGACAGGGGCGACCTACGAGCAGTACTTC | CASSVAGTGATYEQYF
NA | TRBJ1-1 | TRBV7-2 | TRBD1 | TGTGCCAGCAGCCCACCGACAGGGATGAACACTGAAGCTTTCTTT | CASSPPTGMNTEAFF
NA | TRBJ2-5 | TRBV6-5 | TRBD1 | TGTGCCAGCAGTTCCTCAGGGGGCACCTGGGAGACCCAGTACTTC | CASSSSGGTWETQYF
NA | TRBJ1-3 | TRBV9 | TRBD1 | TGTGCCAGCAGCAATGGGACAGGCGCCATGGGGGACACCATATATTTT | CASSNGTGAMGDTIYF
NA | TRBJ1-1 | TRBV19 | NA | TGTGCCAGTAGTATGTCCGCATTCGAAGCTTTCTTT | CASSMSAFEAFF
NA | TRBJ1-3 | TRBV2 | NA | TGTGCCAGCAGTGAGCGGCCCACCTCTGGAAACACCATATATTTT | CASSERPTSGNTIYF
NA | TRBJ2-7 | TRBV11-3 | NA | TGTGCCAGCAGCCCCCCTGCGGGGCCCACCTACGAGCAGTACTTC | CASSPPAGPTYEQYF
NA | TRBJ1-6 | TRBV6-1 | NA | TGTGCCAGCAGTTTCTGGAACAGGGATAATTCACCCCTCCACTTT | CASSFWNRDNSPLHF
NA | TRBJ1-3 | TRBV9 | TRBD1 | TGTGCCAGCAGCGCGCCCCTTGGTGTGGGACAGGGAGCTGGAAACACCATATATTTT | CASSAPLGVGQGAGNTIYF
NA | TRBJ1-5 | TRBV6-6 | NA | TGTGCCAGCTCGGCGCAGGGTAGTCAGCCCCAGCATTTT | CASSAQGSQPQHF
NA | TRBJ2-7 | TRBV9 | NA | TGTGCCAGCAGCCCCAGTCCCGGGACGCGCGAGCAGTACTTC | CASSPSPGTREQYF